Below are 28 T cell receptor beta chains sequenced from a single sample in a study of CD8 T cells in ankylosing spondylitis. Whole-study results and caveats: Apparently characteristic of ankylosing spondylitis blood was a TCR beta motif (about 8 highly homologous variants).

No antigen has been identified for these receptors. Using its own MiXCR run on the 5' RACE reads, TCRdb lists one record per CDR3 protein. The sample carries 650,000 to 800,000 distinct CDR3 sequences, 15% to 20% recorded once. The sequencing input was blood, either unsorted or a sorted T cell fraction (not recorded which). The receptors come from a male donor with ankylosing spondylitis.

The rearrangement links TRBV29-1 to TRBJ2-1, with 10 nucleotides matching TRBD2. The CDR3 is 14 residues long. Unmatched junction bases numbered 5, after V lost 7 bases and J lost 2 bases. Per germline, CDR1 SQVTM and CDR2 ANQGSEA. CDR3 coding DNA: TGCAGCGCGCTTAGCGGGAGGACCTACAATGAGCAGTTCTTC. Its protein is CSALSGRTYNEQFF.

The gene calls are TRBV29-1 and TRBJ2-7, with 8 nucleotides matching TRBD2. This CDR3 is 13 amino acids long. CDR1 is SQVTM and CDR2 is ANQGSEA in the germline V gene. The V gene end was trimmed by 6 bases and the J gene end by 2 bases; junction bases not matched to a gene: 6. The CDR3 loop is CSVQREWTYEQYF. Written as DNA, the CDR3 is TGCAGCGTCCAGCGGGAGTGGACCTACGAGCAGTACTTC.

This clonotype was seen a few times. DNA of the CDR3: TGCAGTGCTGACCAGCGCAACTACAATGAGCAGTTCTTC. Its translation: CSADQRNYNEQFF. The chain links TRBV20-1 to TRBJ2-1; D ambiguous. Germline V CDR1 and CDR2: DFQATT, SNEGSKA (reference sequence). The CDR3 loop spans 13 amino acids. V was cut by 5 bases and J by 3 bases, with 11 bases left in between.

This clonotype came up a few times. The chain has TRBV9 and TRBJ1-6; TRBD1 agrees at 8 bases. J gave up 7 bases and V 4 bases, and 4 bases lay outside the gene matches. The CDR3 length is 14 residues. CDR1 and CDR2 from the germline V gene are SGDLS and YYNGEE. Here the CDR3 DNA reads TGTGCCAGCAGCATGACAGGGGAGAATTCACCCCTCCACTTT. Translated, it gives CASSMTGENSPLHF.

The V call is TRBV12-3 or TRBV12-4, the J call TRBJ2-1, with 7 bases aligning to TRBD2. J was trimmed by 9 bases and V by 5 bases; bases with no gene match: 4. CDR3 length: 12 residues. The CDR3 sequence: CASSGGVGEQFF. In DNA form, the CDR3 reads TGTGCCAGCAGTGGGGGGGTGGGTGAGCAGTTCTTC.

This CDR3 reads CASSTRQGNQPQHF. The CDR3 nucleotides are TGTGCCAGCAGTACCAGACAGGGCAATCAGCCCCAGCATTTT. The chain carries TRBV12-3 or TRBV12-4 and TRBJ1-5, with D possibly TRBD1 on 6 matching bases. V shed 5 bases and J shed 2 bases, with 10 bases lying between them. This CDR3 comprises 14 residues.

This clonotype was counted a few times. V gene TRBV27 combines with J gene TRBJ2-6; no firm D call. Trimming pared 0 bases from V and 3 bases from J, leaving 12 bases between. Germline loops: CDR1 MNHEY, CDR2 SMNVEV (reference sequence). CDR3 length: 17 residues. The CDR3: CASSLSGPPSGANVLTF. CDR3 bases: TGTGCCAGCAGTTTATCGGGCCCACCCAGTGGGGCCAACGTCCTGACTTTC.

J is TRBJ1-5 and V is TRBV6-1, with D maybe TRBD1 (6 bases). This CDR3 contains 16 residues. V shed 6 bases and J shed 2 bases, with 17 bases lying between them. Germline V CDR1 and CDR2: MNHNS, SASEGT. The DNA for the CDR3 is TGTGCCAGCAGCCAAAGCAGGGGAGCGGGCAATCAGCCCCAGCATTTT. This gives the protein CASSQSRGAGNQPQHF.

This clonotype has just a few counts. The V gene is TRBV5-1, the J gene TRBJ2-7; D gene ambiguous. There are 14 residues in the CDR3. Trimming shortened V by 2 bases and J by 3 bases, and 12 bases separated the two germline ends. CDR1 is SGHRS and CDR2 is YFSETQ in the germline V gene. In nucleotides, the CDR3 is TGCGCCAGCAGCTTTGACGAGGTGTACTACGAGCAGTACTTC. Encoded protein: CASSFDEVYYEQYF.

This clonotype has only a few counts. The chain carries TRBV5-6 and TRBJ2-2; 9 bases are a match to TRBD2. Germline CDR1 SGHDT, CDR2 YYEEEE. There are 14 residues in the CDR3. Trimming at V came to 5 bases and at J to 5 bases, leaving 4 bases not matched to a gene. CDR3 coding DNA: TGTGCCAGCAGGACGGCGGGGGGGACCGGGGAGCTGTTTTTT. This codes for CASRTAGGTGELFF.

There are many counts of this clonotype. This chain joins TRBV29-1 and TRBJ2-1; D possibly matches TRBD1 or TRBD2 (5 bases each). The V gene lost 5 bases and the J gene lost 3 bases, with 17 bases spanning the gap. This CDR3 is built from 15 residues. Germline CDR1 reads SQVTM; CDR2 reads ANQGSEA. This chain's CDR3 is CSVRKGTRIYNEQFF. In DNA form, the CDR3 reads TGCAGCGTTCGCAAGGGGACCAGGATCTACAATGAGCAGTTCTTC.

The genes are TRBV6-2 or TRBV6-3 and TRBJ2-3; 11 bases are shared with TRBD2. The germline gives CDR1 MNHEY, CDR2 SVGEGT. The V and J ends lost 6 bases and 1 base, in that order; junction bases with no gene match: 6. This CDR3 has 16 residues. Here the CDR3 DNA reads TGTGCCAGCAGGCGCACTAGCGGGGGAGGCACAGATACGCAGTATTTT. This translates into CASRRTSGGGTDTQYF.

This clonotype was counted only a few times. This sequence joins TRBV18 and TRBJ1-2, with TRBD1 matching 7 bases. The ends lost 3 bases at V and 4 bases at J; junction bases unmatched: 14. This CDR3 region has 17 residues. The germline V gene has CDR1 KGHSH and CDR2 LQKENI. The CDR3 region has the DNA TGTGCCAGCTCACCGACGGGACAGCTAAACCCCCTCTATGGCTACACCTTC. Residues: CASSPTGQLNPLYGYTF.

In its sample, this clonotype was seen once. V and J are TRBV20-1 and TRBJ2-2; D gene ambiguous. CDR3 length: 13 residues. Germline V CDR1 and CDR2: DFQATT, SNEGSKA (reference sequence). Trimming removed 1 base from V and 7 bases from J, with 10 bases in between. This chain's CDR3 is CSARGTGLGELFF. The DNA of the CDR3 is TGCAGTGCTAGAGGGACCGGGCTCGGGGAGCTGTTTTTT.

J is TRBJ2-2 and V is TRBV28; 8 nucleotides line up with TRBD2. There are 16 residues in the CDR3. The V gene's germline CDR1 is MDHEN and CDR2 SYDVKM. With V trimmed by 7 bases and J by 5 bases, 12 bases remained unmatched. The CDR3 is CASTPLSGIGTGELFF. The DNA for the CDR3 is TGTGCCAGCACCCCCCTTAGCGGGATCGGTACCGGGGAGCTGTTTTTT. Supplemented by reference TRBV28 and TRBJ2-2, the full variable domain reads DVKVTQSSRYLVKRTGEKVFLECVQDMDHENMFWYRQDPGLGLRLIYFSYDVKMKEKGDIPEGYSVSREKKERFSLILESASTNQTSMYLCASTPLSGIGTGELFFGEGSRLTVL.

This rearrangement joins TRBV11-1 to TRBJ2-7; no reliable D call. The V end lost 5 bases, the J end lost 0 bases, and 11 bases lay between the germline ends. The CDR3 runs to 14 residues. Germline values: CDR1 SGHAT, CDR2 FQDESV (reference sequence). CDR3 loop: CASSPYLDSYEQYF. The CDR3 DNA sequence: TGTGCCAGCAGCCCTTATCTGGACTCCTACGAGCAGTACTTC.

The DNA of the CDR3 is TGTGCCAGCAGTTTATCTGGGGGCCCTAACACGGCTTTCTTT. Translation: CASSLSGGPNTAFF. This chain joins TRBV27 and TRBJ1-1, with a weak D call TRBD1 (6 bases). Germline CDR1 and CDR2: MNHEY and SMNVEV (reference sequence). The CDR3 runs to 14 residues. The V and J ends lost 0 bases and 11 bases respectively, with 16 bases between them.

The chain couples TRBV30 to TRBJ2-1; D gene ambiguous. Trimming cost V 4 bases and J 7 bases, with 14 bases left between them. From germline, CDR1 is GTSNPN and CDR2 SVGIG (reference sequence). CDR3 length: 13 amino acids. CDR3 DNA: TGTGCCTGGATTAAAAAGGGAACGAATGAGCAGTTCTTC. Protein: CAWIKKGTNEQFF.

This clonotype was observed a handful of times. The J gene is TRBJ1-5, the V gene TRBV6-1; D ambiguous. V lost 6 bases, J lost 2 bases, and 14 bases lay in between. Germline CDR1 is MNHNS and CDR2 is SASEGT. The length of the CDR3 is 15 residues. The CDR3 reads CASSAGGMGNQPQHF. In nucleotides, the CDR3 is TGTGCCAGCAGCGCCGGAGGAATGGGCAATCAGCCCCAGCATTTT.

For the CDR3, the DNA is TGTGCCAGCAGGACCCCCCAGGGTACTGAAGCTTTCTTT. This encodes CASRTPQGTEAFF. The genes are TRBV6-2 or TRBV6-3 and TRBJ1-1; weak D call: TRBD1 (5 bases). The CDR3 is 13 amino acids. Germline CDR1 is MNHEY and CDR2 is SVGEGT. Deletions cut 6 bases from V and 5 bases from J, with 13 bases between.

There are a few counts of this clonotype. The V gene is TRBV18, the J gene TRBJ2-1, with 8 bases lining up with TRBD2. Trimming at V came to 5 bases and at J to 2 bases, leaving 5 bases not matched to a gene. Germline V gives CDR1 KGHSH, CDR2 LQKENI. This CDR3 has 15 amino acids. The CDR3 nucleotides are TGTGCCAGCTCAAGCGGACTAGCCACCTACAATGAGCAGTTCTTC. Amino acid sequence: CASSSGLATYNEQFF.

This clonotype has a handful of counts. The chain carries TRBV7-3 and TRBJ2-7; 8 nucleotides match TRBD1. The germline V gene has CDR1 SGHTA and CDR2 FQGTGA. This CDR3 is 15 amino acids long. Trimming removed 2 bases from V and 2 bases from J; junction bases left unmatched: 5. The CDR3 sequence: CASSLVQGATYEQYF. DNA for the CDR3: TGTGCCAGCAGCTTAGTTCAGGGGGCAACCTACGAGCAGTACTTC. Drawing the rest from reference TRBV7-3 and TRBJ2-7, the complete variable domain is GAGVSQTPSNKVTEKGKYVELRCDPISGHTALYWYRQSLGQGPEFLIYFQGTGAADDSGLPNDRFFAVRPEGSVSTLKIQRTERGDSAVYLCASSLVQGATYEQYFGPGTRLTVT.

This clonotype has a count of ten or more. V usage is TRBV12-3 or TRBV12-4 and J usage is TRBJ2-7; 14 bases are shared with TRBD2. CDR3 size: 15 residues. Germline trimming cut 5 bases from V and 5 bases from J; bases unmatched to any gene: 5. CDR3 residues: CASSGTSGGEDEQYF. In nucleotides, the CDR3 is TGTGCCAGCAGTGGGACTAGCGGGGGCGAAGACGAGCAGTACTTC.

CDR3 DNA sequence: TGCGCCAGCAGCTTGACCCCCTTCACAGATACGCAGTATTTT. The encoded protein is CASSLTPFTDTQYF. V is TRBV5-1 and J is TRBJ2-3, with no clear D. There are 14 residues in the CDR3. V was shortened by 1 base and J by 2 bases, with 8 bases between the two germline ends. CDR1 SGHRS and CDR2 YFSETQ come from the germline V gene.

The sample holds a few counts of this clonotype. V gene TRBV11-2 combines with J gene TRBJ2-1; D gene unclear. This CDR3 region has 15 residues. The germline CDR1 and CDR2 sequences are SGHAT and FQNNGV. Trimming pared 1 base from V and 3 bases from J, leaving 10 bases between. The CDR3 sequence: CASSLADWIYNEQFF. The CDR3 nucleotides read TGTGCCAGCAGCTTAGCTGACTGGATCTACAATGAGCAGTTCTTC. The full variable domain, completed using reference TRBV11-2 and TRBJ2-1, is EAGVAQSPRYKIIEKRQSVAFWCNPISGHATLYWYQQILGQGPKLLIQFQNNGVVDDSQLPKDRFSAERLKGVDSTLKIQPAKLEDSAVYLCASSLADWIYNEQFFGPGTRLTVL.

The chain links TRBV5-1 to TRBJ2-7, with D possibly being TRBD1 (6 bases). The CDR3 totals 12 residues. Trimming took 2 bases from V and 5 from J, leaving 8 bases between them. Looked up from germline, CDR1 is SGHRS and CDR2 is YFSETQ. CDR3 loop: CASSFAGDEQYF. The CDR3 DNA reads TGCGCCAGCAGCTTCGCAGGGGACGAGCAGTACTTC.

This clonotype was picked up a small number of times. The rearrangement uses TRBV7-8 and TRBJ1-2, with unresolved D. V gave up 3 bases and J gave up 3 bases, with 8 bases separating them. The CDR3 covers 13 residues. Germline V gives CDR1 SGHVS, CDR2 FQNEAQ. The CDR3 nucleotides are TGTGCCAGCAGCTTTCAGAAGGACTATGGCTACACCTTC. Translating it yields CASSFQKDYGYTF.

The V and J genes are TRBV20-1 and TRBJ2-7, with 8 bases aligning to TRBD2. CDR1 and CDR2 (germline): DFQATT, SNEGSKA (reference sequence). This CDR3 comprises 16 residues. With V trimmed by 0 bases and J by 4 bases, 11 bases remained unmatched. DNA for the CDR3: TGCAGTGCTAGAGATCGGGCCAGCGGGAGCGAATACGAGCAGTACTTC. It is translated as CSARDRASGSEYEQYF.